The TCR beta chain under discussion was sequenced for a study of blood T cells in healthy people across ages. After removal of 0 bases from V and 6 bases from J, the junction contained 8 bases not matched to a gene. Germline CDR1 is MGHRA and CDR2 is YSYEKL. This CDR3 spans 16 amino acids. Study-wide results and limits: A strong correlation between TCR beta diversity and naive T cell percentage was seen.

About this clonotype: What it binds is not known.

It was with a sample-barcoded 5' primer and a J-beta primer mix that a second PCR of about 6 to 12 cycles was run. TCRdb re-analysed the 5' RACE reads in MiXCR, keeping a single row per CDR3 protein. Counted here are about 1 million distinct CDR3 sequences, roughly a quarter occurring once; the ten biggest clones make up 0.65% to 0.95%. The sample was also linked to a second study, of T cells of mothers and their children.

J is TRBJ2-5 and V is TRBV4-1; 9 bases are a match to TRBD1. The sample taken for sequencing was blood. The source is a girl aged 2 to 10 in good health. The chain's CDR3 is CASSQEPGTGPKTQYF. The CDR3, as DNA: TGCGCCAGCAGCCAAGAACCAGGGACAGGGCCGAAGACCCAGTACTTC.